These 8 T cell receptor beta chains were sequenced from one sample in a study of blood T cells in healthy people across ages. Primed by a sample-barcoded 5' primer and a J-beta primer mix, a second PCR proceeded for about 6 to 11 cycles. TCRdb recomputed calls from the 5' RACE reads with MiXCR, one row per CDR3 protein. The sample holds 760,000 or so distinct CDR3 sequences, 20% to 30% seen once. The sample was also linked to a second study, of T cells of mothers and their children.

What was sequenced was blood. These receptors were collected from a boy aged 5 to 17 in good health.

The CDR3 DNA follows: TGTGCCAGCAGCTTAGGGACTAGCGGGGTGGGTGAGCAGTTCTTC. As protein: CASSLGTSGVGEQFF. The V call is TRBV7-6, the J call TRBJ2-5, with 12 bases matching TRBD2. The assigned J gene may be wrong: the sequence end matches TRBJ2-1 better. The CDR3 sequence is 15 residues long. The germline gives CDR1 SGHVS, CDR2 FNYEAQ.

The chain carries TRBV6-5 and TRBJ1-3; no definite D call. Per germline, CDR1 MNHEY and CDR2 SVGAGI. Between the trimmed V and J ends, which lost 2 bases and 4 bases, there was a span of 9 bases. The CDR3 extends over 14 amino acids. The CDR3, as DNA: TGTGCCAGCAGTTACCGACGGACCGGAAACACCATATATTTT. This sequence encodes CASSYRRTGNTIYF.

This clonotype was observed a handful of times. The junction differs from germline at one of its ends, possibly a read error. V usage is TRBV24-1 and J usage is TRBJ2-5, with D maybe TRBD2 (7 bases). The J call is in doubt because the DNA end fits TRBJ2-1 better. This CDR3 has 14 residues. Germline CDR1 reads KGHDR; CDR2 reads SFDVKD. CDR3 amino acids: CAPSGGGSWDEQFF. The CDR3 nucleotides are TGTGCCCCCAGTGGGGGCGGGAGCTGGGATGAGCAGTTCTTC.

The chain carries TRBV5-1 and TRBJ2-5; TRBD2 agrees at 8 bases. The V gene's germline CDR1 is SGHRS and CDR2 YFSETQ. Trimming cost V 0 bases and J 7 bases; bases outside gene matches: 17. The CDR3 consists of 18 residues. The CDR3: CASSLDPRSGAKSVTQYF. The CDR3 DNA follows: TGCGCCAGCAGCTTGGACCCTCGTAGCGGGGCAAAGAGTGTGACCCAGTACTTC.

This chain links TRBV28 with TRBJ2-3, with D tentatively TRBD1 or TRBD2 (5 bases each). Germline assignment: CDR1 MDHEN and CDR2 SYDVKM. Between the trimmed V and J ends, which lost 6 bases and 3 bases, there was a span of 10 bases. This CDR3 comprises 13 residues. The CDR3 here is CASSGTQTDTQYF. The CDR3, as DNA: TGTGCCAGCAGCGGGACCCAAACAGATACGCAGTATTTT. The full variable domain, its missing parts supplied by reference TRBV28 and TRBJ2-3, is DVKVTQSSRYLVKRTGEKVFLECVQDMDHENMFWYRQDPGLGLRLIYFSYDVKMKEKGDIPEGYSVSREKKERFSLILESASTNQTSMYLCASSGTQTDTQYFGPGTRLTVL.

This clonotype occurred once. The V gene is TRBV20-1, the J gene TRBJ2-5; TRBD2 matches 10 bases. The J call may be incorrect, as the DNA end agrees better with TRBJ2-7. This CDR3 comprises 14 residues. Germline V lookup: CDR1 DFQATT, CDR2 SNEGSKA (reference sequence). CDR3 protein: CSAKATSGKVEQYF. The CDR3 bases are TGCAGTGCAAAGGCCACTAGCGGGAAGGTCGAGCAGTACTTC.

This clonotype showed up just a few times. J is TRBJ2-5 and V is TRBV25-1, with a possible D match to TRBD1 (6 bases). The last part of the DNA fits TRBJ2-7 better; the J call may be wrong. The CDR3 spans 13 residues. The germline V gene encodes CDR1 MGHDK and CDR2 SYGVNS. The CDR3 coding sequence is TGTGCCAGCAGTGATCAGGGGCGGTACGAGCAGTACTTC. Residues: CASSDQGRYEQYF.

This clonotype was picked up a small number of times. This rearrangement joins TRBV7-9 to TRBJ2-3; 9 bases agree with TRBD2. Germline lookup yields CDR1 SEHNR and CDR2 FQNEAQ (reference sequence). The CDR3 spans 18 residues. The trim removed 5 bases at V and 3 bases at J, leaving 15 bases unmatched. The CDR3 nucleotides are TGTGCCAGCAGCCTCACGCCCCCCCGCGGGAGGGATACAGATACGCAGTATTTT. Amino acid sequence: CASSLTPPRGRDTDTQYF.